This TCR beta chain emerged from a study of T cells in Graves' hyperthyroidism and ophthalmopathy. This clonotype has more than one count but fewer than ten. Amplified regions were TCR beta CDR3 sequences from RNA transcripts. A first-round RT-PCR of the TCR CDR3 used the HTBI primer set. Using its own MiXCR run on the multiplex PCR reads, TCRdb lists one record per CDR3 protein. The sample lists 300,000 to 500,000 distinct CDR3 sequences; 15% were seen once. The CDR3 is 20 residues long. The V segment lost 0 bases and the J segment 0 bases; nucleotides outside the gene matches: 8. CDR1 is SGHRS and CDR2 is YFSETQ in the germline V gene.

The TCR comes from a woman aged 25-40 years with Graves' hyperthyroidism. The chain uses TRBV5-1 and TRBJ2-1, with 14 bases that match TRBD2. The sequenced sample was blood. CDR3 sequence (DNA): TGCGCCAGCAGCTTGGGACTAGCGGGAGGGTCAGGGGACTCCTACAATGAGCAGTTCTTC. Protein product: CASSLGLAGGSGDSYNEQFF.